This entry is about one T cell receptor (beta chain). Antigen unknown. Some clones are missing from TCRdb's copy, which holds only in-frame ones; the method was immunoSEQ multiplex PCR. The profile covers more than 110,000 clones, with approximately 90% appearing a single time and approximately 2.8% taken by the ten largest. This sample stems from a study of T cell responses to AZD1222 COVID-19 vaccine. Overall study results and limits: There were mostly white British donors and more females than males, and clonal diversity was possibly underestimated.

Germline assignment: CDR1 SGHAT and CDR2 FQDESV (reference sequence). CDR3 length: 15 residues. V dropped 6 bases and J dropped 1 base, with 15 bases sitting between them. This sample comprised peripheral blood, obtained on day 0 of AZD1222 vaccination. The clonotype originates from an adult in good health. V is TRBV11-1 and J is TRBJ1-1, with unresolved D. CDR3 coding DNA: TGTGCCAGCAGTTCCGCAATACCAGGGAACACTGAAGCTTTCTTT. Its translation: CASSSAIPGNTEAFF.